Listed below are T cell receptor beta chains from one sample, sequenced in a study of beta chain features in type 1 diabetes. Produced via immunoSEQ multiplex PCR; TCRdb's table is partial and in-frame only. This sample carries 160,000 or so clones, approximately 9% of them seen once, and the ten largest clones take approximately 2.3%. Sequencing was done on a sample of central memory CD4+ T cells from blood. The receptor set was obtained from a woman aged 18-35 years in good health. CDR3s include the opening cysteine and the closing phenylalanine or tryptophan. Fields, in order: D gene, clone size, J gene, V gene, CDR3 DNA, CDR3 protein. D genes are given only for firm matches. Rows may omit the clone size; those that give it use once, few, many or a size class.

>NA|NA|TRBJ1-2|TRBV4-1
TGCGCCAGCAGCCAAATTCCGGGACAAGGCTATGGCTACACCTTC
CASSQIPGQGYGYTF
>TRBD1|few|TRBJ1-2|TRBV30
TGTGCCTGGAGCCCCGGGACAGGGGGCTACACCTTC
CAWSPGTGGYTF
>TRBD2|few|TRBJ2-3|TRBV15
TGTGCCACCAGCGCGGGACTAGCGGGAAGCACAGATACGCAGTATTTT
CATSAGLAGSTDTQYF
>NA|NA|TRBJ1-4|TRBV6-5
TGTGCCGTTCGGGGGGACACGGATGAAAAACTGTTTTTT
CAVRGDTDEKLFF
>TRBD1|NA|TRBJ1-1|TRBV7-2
TGTGCCAGCAGTAGGACAGGGATGAACACTGAAGCTTTCTTT
CASSRTGMNTEAFF
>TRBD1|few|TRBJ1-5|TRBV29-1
TGCAGCGCTGCGACAGGGGGCAGGGATCAGCCCCAGCATTTT
CSAATGGRDQPQHF
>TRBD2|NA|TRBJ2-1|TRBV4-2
TGTGCCAGCAGCCAAGACCCTAGCGGGGGATACAATGAGCAGTTCTTC
CASSQDPSGGYNEQFF
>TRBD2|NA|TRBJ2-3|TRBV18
TGTGCCAGCTCATTCAGCGGGGGTGGCGCAGATACGCAGTATTTT
CASSFSGGGADTQYF
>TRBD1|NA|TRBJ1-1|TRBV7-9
TGTGCCAGCAGCTTCCAGGGGGGGAACACTGAAGCTTTCTTT
CASSFQGGNTEAFF
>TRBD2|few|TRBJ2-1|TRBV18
TGTGCCAGCTCGCAAGCTAGCGGGAGTACCAATGAGCAGTTCTTC
CASSQASGSTNEQFF
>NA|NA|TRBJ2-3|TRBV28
TGTGCCAGCAGGACAACCACGACCCTCGGAGATACGCAGTATTTT
CASRTTTTLGDTQYF
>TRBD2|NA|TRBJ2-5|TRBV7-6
TGTGCCAGCAGCCCCCGATGGGGCGGGAGGGCCCCAGAGACCCAGTACTTC
CASSPRWGGRAPETQYF
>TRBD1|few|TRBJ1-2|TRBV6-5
TGTGCCAGCAGTTACGAAGACAGGGCGGGAGGCGGCTACACCTTC
CASSYEDRAGGGYTF
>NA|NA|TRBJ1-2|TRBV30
TGTGCCTCCGAAGGGGGTGGTGGCTACACCTTC
CASEGGGGYTF
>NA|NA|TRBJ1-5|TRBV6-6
TGTGCCAGCAGCTCCGAGGGAGGTAATCAGCCCCAGCATTTT
CASSSEGGNQPQHF
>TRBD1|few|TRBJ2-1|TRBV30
TGTGCCGGGACCCGGGACAGCTCCTACAATGAGCAGTTCTTC
CAGTRDSSYNEQFF
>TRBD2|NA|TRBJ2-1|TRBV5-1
TGCGCCAGCAGCTTGTCCCCGGGACTAAACTACAATGAGCAGTTCTTC
CASSLSPGLNYNEQFF
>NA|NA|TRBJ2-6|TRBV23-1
TGCGCCAGCAGTCAGGGGGCGTTATTCTCTGGGGCCAACGTCCTGACTTTC
CASSQGALFSGANVLTF
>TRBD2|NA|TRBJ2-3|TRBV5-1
TGCGCCAGCAGCTTGGGACTAGCGGGGGGGGATACGCAGTATTTT
CASSLGLAGGDTQYF
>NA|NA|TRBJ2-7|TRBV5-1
TGCGCCAGCAGTTTTGGGACTCTCGAGCAGTACTTC
CASSFGTLEQYF
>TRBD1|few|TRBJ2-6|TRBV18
TGTGCCAGCTCACCATTCGGGACAGGGCATAAGGGGGCCAACGTCCTGACTTTC
CASSPFGTGHKGANVLTF
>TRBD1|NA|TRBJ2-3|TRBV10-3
TGTGCCATCAGTGGGACAGGGAGCACAGATACGCAGTATTTT
CAISGTGSTDTQYF
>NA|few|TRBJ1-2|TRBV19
TGTGCCAGTAGTTCTAAGCCGGGTGCGGGCTATGGCTACACCTTC
CASSSKPGAGYGYTF
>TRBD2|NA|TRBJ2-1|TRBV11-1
TGTGCCAGCAGCCCAGGGACTAGCGGCTACAATGAGCAGTTCTTC
CASSPGTSGYNEQFF
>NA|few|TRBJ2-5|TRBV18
TGTGCCAGCTCACCAAGACTTGAGACCCAGTACTTC
CASSPRLETQYF
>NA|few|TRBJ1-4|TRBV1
TGCACCAGCAGCCCAGATGAAAAACTGTTTTTT
CTSSPDEKLFF
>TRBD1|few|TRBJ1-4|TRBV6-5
TGTGCCAGCAGTTACACACCCGGGACAGGGTATGAAAAACTGTTTTTT
CASSYTPGTGYEKLFF
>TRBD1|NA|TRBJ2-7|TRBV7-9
TGTGCCAGCAGCTGGGACAGTTTAGACTACGAGCAGTACTTC
CASSWDSLDYEQYF
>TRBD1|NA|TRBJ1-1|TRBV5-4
TGTGCCAGCAGCAGACAGGGGGGGATCACTGAAGCTTTCTTT
CASSRQGGITEAFF
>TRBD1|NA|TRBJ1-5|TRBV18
TGTGCCAGCTCACTCCAAGGACAGGGAAATCAGCCCCAGCATTTT
CASSLQGQGNQPQHF
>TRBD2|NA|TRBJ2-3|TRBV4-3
TGCGCCAGCAGCCAAGATCGTGGCGGCGGGGGGAAAGATACGCAGTATTTT
CASSQDRGGGGKDTQYF
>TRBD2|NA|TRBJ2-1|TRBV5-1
TGCGCCAGCAGCGCCTCGGGGGGGCCTTACAATGAGCAGTTCTTC
CASSASGGPYNEQFF
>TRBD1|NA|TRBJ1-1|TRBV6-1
TGTGCCAGCAGACATACCGACAGGGGGAACACTGAAGCTTTCTTT
CASRHTDRGNTEAFF
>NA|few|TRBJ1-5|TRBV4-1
TGCGCCAGCAGCCAAGAGCGGGGGAATAGCAATCAGCCCCAGCATTTT
CASSQERGNSNQPQHF
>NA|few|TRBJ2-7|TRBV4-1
TGCGCCAGCAGCCAAGATCTGAGTTACGAGCAGTACTTC
CASSQDLSYEQYF
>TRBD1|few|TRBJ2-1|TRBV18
TGTGCCAGCTCACTTTCGCCGGACAGGGTGCTTCATGAGCAGTTCTTC
CASSLSPDRVLHEQFF
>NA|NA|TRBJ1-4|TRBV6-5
TGTGCCAGCAGCCCCGGGGGGGCCGAAAAACTGTTTTTT
CASSPGGAEKLFF
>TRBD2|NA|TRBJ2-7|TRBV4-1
TGTGCCAGCAGCCGGGAGCGGACTAGTACCGAGCAGTACTTC
CASSRERTSTEQYF
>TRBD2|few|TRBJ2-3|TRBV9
TGTGCCAGCAGCGTAGACGTCGGCGGGGGGGCGCAGGATACGCAGTATTTT
CASSVDVGGGAQDTQYF
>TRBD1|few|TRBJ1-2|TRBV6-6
TGTGCCAGCAGACCGACAGGGATTAACTATGGCTACACCTTC
CASRPTGINYGYTF
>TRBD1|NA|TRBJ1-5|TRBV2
TGTGCCAGCACTTTGGGACAGGGGGCGGTTCAGCCCCAGCATTTT
CASTLGQGAVQPQHF
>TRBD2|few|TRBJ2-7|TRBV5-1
TGCGCCAGCAGCTCCTATAGCGGGGCCTACGAGCAGTACTTC
CASSSYSGAYEQYF
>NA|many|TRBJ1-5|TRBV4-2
TGTGCCAGCAGCCAAGATCCCGGGGGTGCTCAGCCCCAGCATTTT
CASSQDPGGAQPQHF
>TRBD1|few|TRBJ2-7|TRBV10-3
TGTGCCATCGGGGGACAGGGTTCCTACGAGCAGTACTTC
CAIGGQGSYEQYF
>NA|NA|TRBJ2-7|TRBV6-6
TGTGCCAGCAGGGGGGCGCTTGAATACGAGCAGTACTTC
CASRGALEYEQYF
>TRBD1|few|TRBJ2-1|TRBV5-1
TGCGCCAGCAGCTTTGAGGGACAGGAGTTCTTC
CASSFEGQEFF
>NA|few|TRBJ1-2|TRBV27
TGTGCCAGCAGCCCGTACGGGGGGGGCTATGGCTACACCTTC
CASSPYGGGYGYTF
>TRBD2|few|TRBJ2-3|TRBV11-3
TGTGCCAGCAGTCTAAGCGGGGGGGCCGCGGATACGCAGTATTTT
CASSLSGGAADTQYF
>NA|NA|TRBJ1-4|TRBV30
TGTGCCTGGAATTCTGCGGGATTCGGTGAAAAACTGTTTTTT
CAWNSAGFGEKLFF
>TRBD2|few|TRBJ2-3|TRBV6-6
TGTGCCAGCAGTTCGGCACTAGCGGGTTCTGCAGATACGCAGTATTTT
CASSSALAGSADTQYF
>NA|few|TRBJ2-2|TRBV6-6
TGTGCCAGCAGGGGCCATGAAACCCCCGGGGAGCTGTTTTTT
CASRGHETPGELFF
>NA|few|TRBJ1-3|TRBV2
TGTGCCAGCAGCAGACGGGGGGCCTCTGGAAACACCATATATTTT
CASSRRGASGNTIYF
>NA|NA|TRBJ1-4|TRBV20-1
TGCAGTGCTAGAGGCGGAGAGGCCCATTTTTTT
CSARGGEAHFF
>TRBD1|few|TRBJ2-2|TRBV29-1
TGCAGCGGTGGGACAGGAGTCACCGGGGAGCTGTTTTTT
CSGGTGVTGELFF
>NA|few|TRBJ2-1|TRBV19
TGTGCCAGTTCCCGAAGGAGCCACAATGAGCAGTTCTTC
CASSRRSHNEQFF
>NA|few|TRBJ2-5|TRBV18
TGTGCCAGCTCCTCGGACTTTCAAGAGACCCAGTACTTC
CASSSDFQETQYF
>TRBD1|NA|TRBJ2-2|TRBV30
TGTGCCAGCAACCCCGGGACAGGGGGACTAATCAACACCGGGGAGCTGTTTTTT
CASNPGTGGLINTGELFF
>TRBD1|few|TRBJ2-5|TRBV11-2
TGTGCCAGCAGCTTAGTAGGGACAGGGGGCGGGGAGACCCAGTACTTC
CASSLVGTGGGETQYF
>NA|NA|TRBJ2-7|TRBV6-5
TGTGCCAGCAGTTCAGTGACAGTTTCCTACGAGCAGTACTTC
CASSSVTVSYEQYF
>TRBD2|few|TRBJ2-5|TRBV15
TGTGCCACCAGCAGACTAGCGGGAGTAGGAGAGACCCAGTACTTC
CATSRLAGVGETQYF